Given below is one TCR beta chain in context. Its antigen is still unknown. The PCR made use of 60 Vbeta and 13 Jbeta primers. Sequenced by immunoSEQ multiplex PCR; TCRdb stores in-frame clones only, minus some. Of some 150,000 clones in the sample, 77% were seen once. This sample was included in a study of cytomegalovirus exposure and HLA in healthy donors. The wider study: For the approximately 360 genotyped donors, 75% to 90% fell within the Caucasian-associated ancestry cluster.

Broader study findings: HLA allele associations emerged for roughly 17,000 TCR beta sequences in a later analysis, at 0.05 false discovery rate. Both high specificity and high sensitivity reportedly marked the classifier's diagnosis of cytomegalovirus status. Segments of the TCR beta V type were, in most cases, productive about 90% or about 30% of the time in an earlier analysis.

V was pared by 2 bases and J by 8 bases, with 10 bases of the junction left unmatched. This CDR3 spans 16 amino acids. Germline V gives CDR1 SGHAT, CDR2 FQNNGV. The rearrangement links TRBV11-2 to TRBJ2-1; the match to TRBD1 covers 9 bases. Material: PBMCs. The source is a female donor in good health and CMV-seronegative. For the CDR3, the DNA is TGTGCCAGCAGCTTAAGTTTGGGACAGGGTTTCGATGAGCAGTTCTTC. This translates into CASSLSLGQGFDEQFF.